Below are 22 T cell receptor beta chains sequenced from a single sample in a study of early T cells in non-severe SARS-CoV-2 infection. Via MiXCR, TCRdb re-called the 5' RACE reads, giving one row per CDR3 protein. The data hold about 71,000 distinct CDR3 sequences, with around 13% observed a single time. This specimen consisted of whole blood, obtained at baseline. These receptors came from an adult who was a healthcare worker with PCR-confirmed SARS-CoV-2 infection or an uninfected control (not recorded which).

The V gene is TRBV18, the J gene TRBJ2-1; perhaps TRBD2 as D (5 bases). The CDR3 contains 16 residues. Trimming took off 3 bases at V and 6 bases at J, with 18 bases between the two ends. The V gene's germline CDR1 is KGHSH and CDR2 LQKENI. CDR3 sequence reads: CASSPGTARGLNEQFF. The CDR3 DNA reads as TGTGCCAGCTCACCGGGTACCGCCCGAGGGCTCAATGAGCAGTTCTTC.

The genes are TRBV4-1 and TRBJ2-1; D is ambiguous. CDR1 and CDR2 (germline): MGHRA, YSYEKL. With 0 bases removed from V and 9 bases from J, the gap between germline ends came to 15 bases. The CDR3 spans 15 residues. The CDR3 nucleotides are TGCGCCAGCAGCCAAGATGGTAGCTTCTTCGGTGAGCAGTTCTTC. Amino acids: CASSQDGSFFGEQFF.

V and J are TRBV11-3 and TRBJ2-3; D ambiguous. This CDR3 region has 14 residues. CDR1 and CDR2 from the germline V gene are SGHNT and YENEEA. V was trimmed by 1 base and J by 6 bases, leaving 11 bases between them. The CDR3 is CASSLGMTGDTQYF. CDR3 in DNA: TGTGCCAGCAGCTTAGGGATGACCGGGGATACGCAGTATTTT.

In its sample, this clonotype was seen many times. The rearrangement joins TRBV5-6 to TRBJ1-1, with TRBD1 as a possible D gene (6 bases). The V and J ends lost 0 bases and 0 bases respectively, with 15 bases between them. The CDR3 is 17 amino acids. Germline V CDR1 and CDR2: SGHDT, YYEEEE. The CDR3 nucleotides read TGTGCCAGCAGCTTGGTATCACAGGGCCTATTGAACACTGAAGCTTTCTTT. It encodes CASSLVSQGLLNTEAFF.

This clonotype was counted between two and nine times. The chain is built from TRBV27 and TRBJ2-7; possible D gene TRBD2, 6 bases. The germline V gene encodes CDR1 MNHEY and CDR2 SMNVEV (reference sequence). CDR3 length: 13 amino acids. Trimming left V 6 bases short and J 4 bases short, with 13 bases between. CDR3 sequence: CASRIAERYEQYF. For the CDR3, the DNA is TGTGCCAGCAGAATAGCGGAACGATACGAGCAGTACTTC.

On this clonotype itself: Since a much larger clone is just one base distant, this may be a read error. The CDR3 nucleotides read TGTGCCAGCAGCCAAGCCGGGACTGGCGGAGATACGCAGTATTTT. It specifies CASSQAGTGGDTQYF. The chain employs TRBV3-1 and TRBJ2-3; tentative D call: TRBD2 (6 bases). V lost 1 base, J lost 5 bases, and 13 bases lay in between. From germline, CDR1 is LGHDT and CDR2 YNNKEL (reference sequence). This CDR3 contains 15 residues.

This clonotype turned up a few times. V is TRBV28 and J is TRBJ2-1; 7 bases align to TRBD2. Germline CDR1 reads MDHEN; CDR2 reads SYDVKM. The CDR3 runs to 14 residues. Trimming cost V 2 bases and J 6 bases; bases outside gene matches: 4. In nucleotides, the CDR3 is TGTGCCAGCAGTTTAGTAGGGAGGGGCAATGAGCAGTTCTTC. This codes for CASSLVGRGNEQFF. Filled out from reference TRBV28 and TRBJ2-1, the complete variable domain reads DVKVTQSSRYLVKRTGEKVFLECVQDMDHENMFWYRQDPGLGLRLIYFSYDVKMKEKGDIPEGYSVSREKKERFSLILESASTNQTSMYLCASSLVGRGNEQFFGPGTRLTVL.

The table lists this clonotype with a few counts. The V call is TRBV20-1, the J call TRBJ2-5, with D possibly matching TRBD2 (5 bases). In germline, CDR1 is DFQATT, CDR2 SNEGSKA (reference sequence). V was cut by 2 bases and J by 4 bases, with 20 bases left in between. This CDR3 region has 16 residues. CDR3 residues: CSARPSLLEGGETQYF. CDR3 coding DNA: TGCAGTGCTAGACCTTCTTTACTAGAAGGAGGAGAGACCCAGTACTTC.

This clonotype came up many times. CDR3 bases: TGTGCCAGGAATTTCGACCCGGTGGGCCAAGAGACCCAGTACTTC. This encodes CARNFDPVGQETQYF. This chain joins TRBV28 and TRBJ2-5; no clear D. Trimming removed 9 bases from V and 1 base from J, with 18 bases in between. This CDR3 is built from 15 residues. CDR1 and CDR2 (germline): MDHEN, SYDVKM.

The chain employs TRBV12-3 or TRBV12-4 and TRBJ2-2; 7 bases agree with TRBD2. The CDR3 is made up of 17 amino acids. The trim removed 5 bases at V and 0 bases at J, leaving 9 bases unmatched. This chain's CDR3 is CASSPSSGRANTGELFF. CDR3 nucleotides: TGTGCCAGCAGTCCAAGCAGTGGGAGGGCGAACACCGGGGAGCTGTTTTTT.

The CDR3 reads CSARARGRQETQYF. Here the CDR3 DNA reads TGCAGTGCTAGAGCAAGAGGGCGGCAAGAGACCCAGTACTTC. The chain uses TRBV20-1 and TRBJ2-5; D might be TRBD2 (5 bases). This CDR3 is built from 14 residues. The germline V gene has CDR1 DFQATT and CDR2 SNEGSKA (reference sequence). V was trimmed by 1 base and J by 2 bases, leaving 11 bases between them.

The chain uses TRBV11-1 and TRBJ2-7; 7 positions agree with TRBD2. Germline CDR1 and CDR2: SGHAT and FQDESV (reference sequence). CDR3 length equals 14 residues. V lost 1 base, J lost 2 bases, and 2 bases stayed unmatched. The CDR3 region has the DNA TGTGCCAGCAGCTTAGGAGCGGGGCCCTACGAGCAGTACTTC. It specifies CASSLGAGPYEQYF.

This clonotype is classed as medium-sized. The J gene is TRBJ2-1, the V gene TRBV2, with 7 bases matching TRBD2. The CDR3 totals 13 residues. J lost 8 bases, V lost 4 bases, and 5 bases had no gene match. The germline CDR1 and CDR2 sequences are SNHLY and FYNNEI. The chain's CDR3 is CASSGGLVYEQFF. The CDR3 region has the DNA TGTGCCAGCAGTGGAGGACTAGTTTATGAGCAGTTCTTC.

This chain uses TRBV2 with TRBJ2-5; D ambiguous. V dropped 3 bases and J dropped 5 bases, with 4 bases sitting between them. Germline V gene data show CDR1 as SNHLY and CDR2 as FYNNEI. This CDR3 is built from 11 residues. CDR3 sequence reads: CASSEYETQYF. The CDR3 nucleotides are TGTGCCAGCAGTGAGTACGAGACCCAGTACTTC.

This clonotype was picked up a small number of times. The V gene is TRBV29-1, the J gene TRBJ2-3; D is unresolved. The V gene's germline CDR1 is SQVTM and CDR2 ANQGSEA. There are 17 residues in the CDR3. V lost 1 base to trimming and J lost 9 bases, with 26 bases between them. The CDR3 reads CSVEVPAAIYTLTTQYF. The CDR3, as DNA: TGCAGCGTTGAAGTCCCGGCAGCGATCTATACTTTGACAACGCAGTATTTT.

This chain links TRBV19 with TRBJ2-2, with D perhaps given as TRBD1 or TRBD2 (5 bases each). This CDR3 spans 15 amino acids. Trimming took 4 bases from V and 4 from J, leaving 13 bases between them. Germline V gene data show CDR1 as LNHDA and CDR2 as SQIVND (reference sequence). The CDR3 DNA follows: TGTGCCAGTAGTACCTTGGGGACCCCCACCGGGGAGCTGTTTTTT. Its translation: CASSTLGTPTGELFF.

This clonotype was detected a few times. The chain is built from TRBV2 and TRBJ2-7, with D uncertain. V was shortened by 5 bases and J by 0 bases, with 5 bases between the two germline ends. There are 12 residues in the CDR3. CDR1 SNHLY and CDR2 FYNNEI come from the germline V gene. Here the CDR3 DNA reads TGTGCCAGCAGTCCGACCTCCTACGAGCAGTACTTC. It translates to CASSPTSYEQYF.

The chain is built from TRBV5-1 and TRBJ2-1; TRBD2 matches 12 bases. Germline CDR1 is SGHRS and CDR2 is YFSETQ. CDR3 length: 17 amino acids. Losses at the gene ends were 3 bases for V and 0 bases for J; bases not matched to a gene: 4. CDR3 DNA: TGCGCCAGCAGCTGGACTAGCGGGGCCGACTCCTACAATGAGCAGTTCTTC. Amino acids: CASSWTSGADSYNEQFF.

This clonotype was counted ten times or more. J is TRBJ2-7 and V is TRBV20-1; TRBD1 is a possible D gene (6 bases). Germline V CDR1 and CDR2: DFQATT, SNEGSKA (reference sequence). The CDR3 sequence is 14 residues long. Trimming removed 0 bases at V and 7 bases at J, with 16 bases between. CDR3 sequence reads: CSARDLGGRKEQYF. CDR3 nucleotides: TGCAGTGCTAGAGATCTAGGGGGTCGCAAGGAGCAGTACTTC.

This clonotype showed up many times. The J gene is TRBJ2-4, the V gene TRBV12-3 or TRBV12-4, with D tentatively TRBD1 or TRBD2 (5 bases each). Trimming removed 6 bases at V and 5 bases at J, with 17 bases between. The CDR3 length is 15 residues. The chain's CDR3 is CASSGVIRDQNIQYF. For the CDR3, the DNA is TGTGCCAGCAGCGGGGTAATAAGGGACCAAAACATTCAGTACTTC.

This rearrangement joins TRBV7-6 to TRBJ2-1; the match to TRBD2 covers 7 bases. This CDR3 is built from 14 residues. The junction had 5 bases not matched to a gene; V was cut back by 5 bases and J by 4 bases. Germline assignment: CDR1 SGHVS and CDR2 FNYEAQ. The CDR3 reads CASSLSGNYNEQFF. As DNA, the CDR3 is TGTGCCAGCAGCCTCAGCGGGAATTACAATGAGCAGTTCTTC.

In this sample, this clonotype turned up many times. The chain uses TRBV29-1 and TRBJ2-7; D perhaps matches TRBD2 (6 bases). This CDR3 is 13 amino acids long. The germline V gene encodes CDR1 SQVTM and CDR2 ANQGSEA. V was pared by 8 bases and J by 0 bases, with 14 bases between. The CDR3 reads CSPAGISSYEQYF. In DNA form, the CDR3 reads TGCAGCCCTGCGGGGATTAGCTCCTACGAGCAGTACTTC.